The T cell receptor (beta chain) described here comes from a study of blood T cell repertoires in COVID-19. The Seattle patients, enrolled during active infection, were followed longitudinally. Clones were sequenced by immunoSEQ multiplex PCR, and TCRdb holds only the in-frame ones, with some missing. The sample contains 410,000 or so clones, around 89% of which appear only once. J was trimmed by 9 bases and V by 6 bases; bases with no gene match: 20. Germline-derived CDR1 and CDR2 are SNHLY and FYNNEI. This CDR3 has 18 amino acids. The sequenced sample consisted of peripheral blood. The rearrangement uses TRBV2 and TRBJ2-7; 13 bases match TRBD2. The receptor's source is a woman aged 40 to 55 with COVID-19, enrolled during active disease. The CDR3 sequence is CASSELGLAGVSAMGQYF. CDR3 DNA sequence: TGTGCCAGCAGCGAACTTGGACTAGCGGGAGTTTCAGCTATGGGGCAGTACTTC.